Listed below are T cell receptor beta chains from one sample, sequenced in a study of blood T cell repertoires in COVID-19. Here immunoSEQ multiplex PCR was the method, and the copy in TCRdb shows in-frame clones only, minus some. The repertoire has about 220,000 clones, 82% of them found once; the top ten carry 8% to 10%. Sequenced sample: peripheral blood. Receptors originate from a woman older than 75 with COVID-19, enrolled during active disease. The CDR3 runs from the conserved cysteine through the conserved F or W. Each record gives: J gene, clone size, V gene, D gene, CDR3 protein, CDR3 DNA. A D gene is named only where the DNA matches it firmly. The size of a clone is reported for some rows only, either as once, few or many, or as a class for expanded clones.

>TRBJ2-1|once|TRBV18|TRBD1
CASSPPGTGPHNEQFF
TGTGCCAGCTCACCACCCGGGACAGGTCCCCACAATGAGCAGTTCTTC
>TRBJ2-3|NA|TRBV7-4|NA
CASSRPGGGIRNTDTQYF
TGTGCCAGCAGCCGCCCTGGCGGCGGGATCCGGAACACAGATACGCAGTATTTT
>TRBJ2-7|NA|TRBV5-1|TRBD2
CASSLGLAENYEQYF
TGCGCCAGCAGCTTGGGGCTAGCGGAAAACTACGAGCAGTACTTC
>TRBJ1-2|NA|TRBV7-9|NA
CASSSTPGTPRGYTF
TGTGCCAGCAGCTCCACTCCCGGGACACCGAGGGGCTACACCTTC
>TRBJ2-7|NA|TRBV15|TRBD2
CATSRDKSGRNYEQYF
TGTGCCACCAGCAGAGATAAGAGCGGGAGGAACTACGAGCAGTACTTC
>TRBJ1-2|NA|TRBV7-9|NA
CASSLTGIYGYTF
TGTGCCAGCAGCCTAACAGGAATCTATGGCTACACCTTC
>TRBJ1-3|NA|TRBV5-1|TRBD1
CASSLGQGRSGNTIYF
TGCGCCAGCAGCTTGGGACAGGGCCGCTCTGGAAACACCATATATTTT
>TRBJ2-3|NA|TRBV27|TRBD2
CASSYVPGLAGRETDTQYF
TGTGCCAGCAGTTACGTGCCGGGACTAGCGGGCAGGGAGACAGATACGCAGTATTTT
>TRBJ2-7|NA|TRBV4-3|NA
CASSQDRDYEQYF
TGCGCCAGCAGCCAAGATCGGGATTACGAGCAGTACTTC
>TRBJ2-1|NA|TRBV12-5|NA
CASGLVYISSYNEQFF
TGTGCTAGTGGTTTGGTTTACATAAGCTCCTACAATGAGCAGTTCTTC
>TRBJ1-4|NA|TRBV14|TRBD1
CASSLGQFPTREKLFF
TGTGCCAGCAGCTTGGGACAGTTCCCAACACGGGAAAAACTGTTTTTT
>TRBJ1-5|NA|TRBV28|NA
CASRLRQINQPQHF
TGTGCCAGCAGGCTCCGACAGATTAATCAGCCCCAGCATTTT